Listed below are T cell receptor beta chains from one sample, sequenced in a study of CD8+CD57+ T cells in acquired aplastic anemia. TCRdb redid the calling of the reads with MiXCR, one entry per CDR3 protein. The sample records about 160,000 distinct CDR3 sequences, around half being singletons. The sample taken for sequencing was sorted CD4+, CD8+, or CD8+CD57+ T cells (not recorded which) from PBMCs. The receptors derive from a human donor with aplastic anemia. Each CDR3 is given with its conserved first and last residue. The D gene is left open where the match is weak. Rows may omit the clone size; those that give it use once, few, many or a size class.

abundance	v_gene	len	j_gene	d_gene	CDR3nt	CDR3aa
-	TRBV7-2	14	TRBJ2-5	-	TGTGCCAGCAGCGTCTCCAGGGGAGCAGAGACCCAGTACTTC	CASSVSRGAETQYF
many	TRBV6-2/TRBV6-3	15	TRBJ2-5	TRBD1	TGTGCCAGCACCACCCGATTACAGGGGGCCGAGACCCAGTACTTC	CASTTRLQGAETQYF
many	TRBV4-3	16	TRBJ1-1	-	TGCGCCAGCAGCCAAGTTTCAAGGACGCAGGACACTGAAGCTTTCTTT	CASSQVSRTQDTEAFF
few	TRBV25-1	16	TRBJ1-2	TRBD1	TGTGCCAGCAGGAAGCCCGCAGGGACAGGGGGAGATGGCTACACCTTC	CASRKPAGTGGDGYTF
-	TRBV2	15	TRBJ2-7	-	TGTGCCAGCAGTGCCCGAGGGGACTCCTCCTACGAGCAGTACTTC	CASSARGDSSYEQYF
-	TRBV7-2	10	TRBJ1-1	TRBD1	TGTGCCAGCAGTTCACAGGGGACTTTCTTT	CASSSQGTFF
-	TRBV7-3	15	TRBJ1-2	-	TGTGCCAGCAGCGGGGGCCCGCCCGCTGACTATGGCTACACCTTC	CASSGGPPADYGYTF
-	TRBV7-6	14	TRBJ2-1	TRBD2	TGTGCCACCGCTAGCGGGGGGGCAAACAATGAGCAGCTCTTC	CATASGGANNEQLF
-	TRBV29-1	13	TRBJ2-5	-	TGCAGCGTTGTCATACTGCCCACAGAGACCCAGTACTTC	CSVVILPTETQYF
-	TRBV10-3	12	TRBJ1-4	-	TGTGCCATCAGTGAGTCGAATGAAAAACTGTTTTTT	CAISESNEKLFF
few	TRBV10-3	14	TRBJ1-2	-	TGTGCCATCAGTCTCGGGACATCTAACTATGGCTACACCTTC	CAISLGTSNYGYTF
-	TRBV5-4	14	TRBJ1-1	-	TGTGCCAGCAGCACGGAGTACCCGAACACTGAAGCTTTCTTT	CASSTEYPNTEAFF
many	TRBV7-2	15	TRBJ2-1	-	TGTGCCAGCAGCTCCGGGCAGCTCTCCTACAATGAGCAGTTCTTC	CASSSGQLSYNEQFF
-	TRBV19	16	TRBJ2-5	TRBD2	TGTGCCAGTAGTCTCCTTGGCGGGGGGCTGAGGGAGACCCAGTACTTC	CASSLLGGGLRETQYF
-	TRBV9	14	TRBJ1-2	-	TGTGCCAGCAGCGTAGGACACTCTGTCTATGGCTACACCTTC	CASSVGHSVYGYTF
many	TRBV18	14	TRBJ2-5	-	TGTGCCAGCTCACCATCCCCCGAACGGGAGACCCAGTACTTC	CASSPSPERETQYF
-	TRBV15	14	TRBJ2-1	TRBD1	TGTGCCACCAGCACGAGGACAGGCCCTAATGAGCAGTTCTTC	CATSTRTGPNEQFF
-	TRBV29-1	15	TRBJ2-7	TRBD1	TGCAGCGTCGAACCTACTGACAGGGGGCCCTACGAGCAGTACTTC	CSVEPTDRGPYEQYF
medium-sized	TRBV7-2	12	TRBJ2-1	-	TGTGCCAGCAGCTCAAGGGTAGATGAGCAGTTCTTC	CASSSRVDEQFF
-	TRBV24-1	17	TRBJ2-2	TRBD1	TGTGCCACCAGTGAAAACCCAAATAACAGGGGGCGAGGGGAGCTGTTTTTT	CATSENPNNRGRGELFF
few	TRBV5-6	14	TRBJ1-6	TRBD1	TGTGCCAGCAGCTACGGACAGGGAGGTTCACCCCTCCACTTT	CASSYGQGGSPLHF
-	TRBV19	15	TRBJ2-5	-	TGTGCCAGTAGTCCTCCAGGGAGTTGGCAAGAGACCCAGTACTTC	CASSPPGSWQETQYF
many	TRBV4-2	13	TRBJ2-7	-	TGTGCCAGCAGCCAACCGGACCGTGGCGAGCAGTACTTC	CASSQPDRGEQYF
-	TRBV28	16	TRBJ1-2	TRBD1	TGTGCCAGCAGCCCCGGTGAGAGGGGGCCCGGGTATGGCTACACCTTC	CASSPGERGPGYGYTF
many	TRBV5-8	15	TRBJ2-5	-	TGTGCCAGCAGCCTGGAAGGCGTGGGCGCGGAGACCCAGTACTTC	CASSLEGVGAETQYF
many	TRBV12-3/TRBV12-4	13	TRBJ2-7	-	TGTGCCAGCAGCTTCGGGACATCCTACGAGCAGTACTTC	CASSFGTSYEQYF
-	TRBV9	17	TRBJ2-6	TRBD1	TGTGCCAGCAGCACGGGACAGGGGGCGGGTGGGGCCAACGTCCTGACTTTC	CASSTGQGAGGANVLTF
-	TRBV2	14	TRBJ1-4	TRBD1	TGTGCCTCTGACCCAGGGGGACGGGATGAAAAACTGTTTTTT	CASDPGGRDEKLFF
few	TRBV19	12	TRBJ1-2	-	TGTGCCAGTAGTTTCAGGGGCGGTGGCTACACCTTC	CASSFRGGGYTF
few	TRBV2	13	TRBJ2-3	TRBD1	TGTGCCAGCATGGGACAGGGCCCAGATACGCAGTATTTT	CASMGQGPDTQYF
-	TRBV29-1	11	TRBJ1-2	-	TGCAGCGTTGATGTTAACTATGGCTACACCTTC	CSVDVNYGYTF
many	TRBV5-4	15	TRBJ1-6	-	TGTGCCAGCAGCCCGGGGACGGGGAATAATTCACCCCTCCACTTT	CASSPGTGNNSPLHF
-	TRBV7-3	13	TRBJ1-1	-	TGTGCCAGCAGTTCCGGTTCGGGGACAGAAGCTTTCTTT	CASSSGSGTEAFF
-	TRBV18	16	TRBJ2-3	TRBD1	TGTGCCAGCTCACCACGGAGGACAGGGAGCACAGATACGCAGTATTTT	CASSPRRTGSTDTQYF
-	TRBV7-3	13	TRBJ1-1	TRBD1	TGTGCCAGCAAAGACAGGGATGGCACTGAAGCTTTCTTT	CASKDRDGTEAFF
many	TRBV7-2	13	TRBJ2-1	-	TGTGCCAGCAGGGGGAGCGGCTACAATGAGCAGTTCTTC	CASRGSGYNEQFF
-	TRBV19	15	TRBJ2-4	TRBD1	TGTGCCAGTAGGACCGGGACAGGGGGCTTTGACATTCAGTACTTC	CASRTGTGGFDIQYF
-	TRBV9	14	TRBJ2-7	TRBD1	TGTGCCAGCAGCGTAGCGACAGGGGGGTACGAGCAGTACTTC	CASSVATGGYEQYF
-	TRBV2	13	TRBJ1-5	-	TGTGCCAGCACCATGGACAGCAATCAGCCCCAGCATTTT	CASTMDSNQPQHF
-	TRBV9	15	TRBJ1-6	TRBD1	TGTGCCAGCAGCCAAGAGGACAGGGGGTCTTCACCCCTCCACTTT	CASSQEDRGSSPLHF
-	TRBV2	14	TRBJ2-2	-	TGCGCCAGCAGTGGTAGCGACAACACCGGGGAGCTGTTTTTT	CASSGSDNTGELFF